This TCR beta chain came from a study of blood T cells in healthy people across ages. Findings and limits, study-wide: Because donor CMV status was unknown, expanded clonotype changes were possibly confounded. The long-lived group displayed more naive CD4+ cells, plus higher diversity, than the aged donors did.

V dropped 5 bases and J dropped 3 bases, with 17 bases sitting between them. CDR3 length equals 15 residues. CDR1 is SGHNT, CDR2 YYREEE, per germline (reference sequence). The study drew donors from healthy Caucasian individuals in Russia aged roughly 6 to 90. Peripheral blood was drawn, roughly 10 milliliters per donor. PCR was performed a second time for about 7 to 12 cycles using a sample-barcoded 5' primer and a J-beta primer mix. One entry per CDR3 protein results from TCRdb running MiXCR on the 5' RACE reads. The sample lists around 870,000 distinct CDR3 sequences, 29% seen once, with around 15% in the top ten. For this clonotype: Its antigen is as yet unknown.

The clonotype originates from a woman at least 80 years old in good health. The sequencing sample was made of blood. The chain couples TRBV5-4 to TRBJ2-5; maybe TRBD1 (6 bases). CDR3 sequence (DNA): TGTGCCAGCAGACCCCCTTGGGACACCAAAGAGACCCAGTACTTC. Protein: CASRPPWDTKETQYF.